A single sample is the source of the 16 T cell receptor beta chains below, sequenced in a study of blood T cell repertoires in COVID-19. Assay: immunoSEQ multiplex PCR; the TCRdb copy retains only in-frame clones and omits some. The sample consists of about 200,000 clones, roughly 80% of them appearing once. Material: peripheral blood. Receptors were obtained from a woman aged 70 to 79 with acute or convalescent COVID-19.

The genes are TRBV7-9 and TRBJ2-7; tentative D call: TRBD1 (5 bases). This CDR3 contains 14 residues. The germline V gene has CDR1 SEHNR and CDR2 FQNEAQ (reference sequence). V gave up 1 base and J gave up 6 bases, with 13 bases separating them. As DNA, the CDR3 is TGTGCCAGCAGCTTAGTGCCTGGGCAGGGCGAGCAGTACTTC. Protein product: CASSLVPGQGEQYF.

V and J are TRBV6-1 and TRBJ1-1, with D possibly matching TRBD1 (6 bases). The CDR3 length is 16 residues. Trimming removed 3 bases from V and 4 bases from J, with 18 bases in between. The germline V gene encodes CDR1 MNHNS and CDR2 SASEGT. The CDR3 reads CASSDLGGVITTEAFF. The CDR3 DNA follows: TGTGCCAGCAGTGATTTAGGGGGGGTTATTACCACTGAAGCTTTCTTT.

The chain couples TRBV2 to TRBJ2-5, with 7 nucleotides matching TRBD2. The germline V gene encodes CDR1 SNHLY and CDR2 FYNNEI. Trimming took 4 bases from V and 4 from J; bases not matched to a gene: 9. CDR3 length: 15 residues. Written as DNA, the CDR3 is TGTGCCAGCAGTGTGATCTATGGGGGGGGAGAGACCCAGTACTTC. It codes for CASSVIYGGGETQYF.

The V gene is TRBV10-2, the J gene TRBJ2-3, with D unresolved. The germline CDR1 and CDR2 sequences are WSHSY and SAAADI. Trimming took off 6 bases at V and 5 bases at J, with 9 bases between the two ends. The CDR3 loop spans 12 amino acids. The CDR3 here is CASSAMRDTQYF. Written as DNA, the CDR3 is TGCGCCAGCAGCGCGATGAGAGATACGCAGTATTTT.

V gene TRBV9 combines with J gene TRBJ2-5, with D unclear. This CDR3 is built from 15 residues. With 0 bases removed from V and 4 bases from J, the gap between germline ends came to 13 bases. Germline V CDR1 and CDR2: SGDLS, YYNGEE. CDR3 coding DNA: TGTGCCAGCAGCGTAGCGGCAGGTCTCGTAGAGACCCAGTACTTC. It encodes CASSVAAGLVETQYF.

This clone has only a few counts. This same CDR3 is encoded by further DNA sequences in the sample. This chain uses TRBV6-5 with TRBJ2-1; 12 nucleotides agree with TRBD2. The V and J ends lost 8 bases and 7 bases, in that order; junction bases with no gene match: 6. The length of the CDR3 is 14 residues. Germline CDR1 and CDR2: MNHEY and SVGAGI. The CDR3 here is CASSRLAGANEQFF. CDR3 in DNA: TGTGCCAGCTCCCGACTAGCGGGGGCGAATGAGCAGTTCTTC.

This chain joins TRBV6-6 and TRBJ2-5; TRBD2 agrees at 16 bases. The CDR3 runs to 20 residues. CDR1 and CDR2 from the germline V gene are MNHNY and SVGAGI (reference sequence). J lost 4 bases, V lost 5 bases, and 16 bases had no gene match. The CDR3 loop is CASSPRSGTSGGARGETQYF. In DNA, the CDR3 is TGTGCCAGCAGTCCGCGCTCCGGGACTAGCGGGGGGGCGCGCGGAGAGACCCAGTACTTC.

The chain employs TRBV19 and TRBJ2-3, with a weak D call TRBD2 (7 bases). This CDR3 region has 15 residues. Germline CDR1 is LNHDA and CDR2 is SQIVND (reference sequence). Trimming removed 6 bases at V and 5 bases at J, with 18 bases between. CDR3 residues: CASREGVAGGDTQYF. DNA of the CDR3: TGTGCCAGTAGGGAGGGGGTAGCGGGCGGAGATACGCAGTATTTT. Using reference TRBV19 and TRBJ2-3 for the parts outside the CDR3, the full variable domain is DGGITQSPKYLFRKEGQNVTLSCEQNLNHDAMYWYRQDPGQGLRLIYYSQIVNDFQKGDIAEGYSVSREKKESFPLTVTSAQKNPTAFYLCASREGVAGGDTQYFGPGTRLTVL.

CDR3 nucleotide sequence: TGTGCCAGCAGCCAACCGGGACAGGTCCCTGAAGCTTTCTTT. It yields the protein CASSQPGQVPEAFF. The rearrangement links TRBV3-1 (or the pseudogene TRBV3-2) to TRBJ1-1; 8 nucleotides line up with TRBD1. The CDR3 extends over 14 amino acids. Losses at the gene ends were 2 bases for V and 6 bases for J; bases not matched to a gene: 5. Per germline, CDR1 LGHDT and CDR2 YNNKEL (reference sequence).

The chain is built from TRBV9 and TRBJ1-2; D perhaps matches TRBD1 (6 bases). CDR1 is SGDLS, CDR2 YYNGEE, per germline. Between the trimmed V and J ends, which lost 2 bases and 8 bases, there was a span of 13 bases. This CDR3 contains 13 residues. DNA of the CDR3: TGTGCCAGCAGCGTTGGGGTTCAGGGGGGCTACACCTTC. Residues: CASSVGVQGGYTF.

The chain recombines TRBV15 with TRBJ2-7; 7 nucleotides align to TRBD1. The CDR3 has 15 residues. Germline CDR1 is LNHNV and CDR2 is YYDKDF (reference sequence). Unmatched junction bases numbered 5, after V lost 0 bases and J lost 3 bases. In DNA form, the CDR3 reads TGTGCCACCAGCAGAGATGAGGGACAGCACTACGAGCAGTACTTC. It translates to CATSRDEGQHYEQYF.

The chain joins TRBV10-3 to TRBJ1-2; the D gene is possibly TRBD1 (5 bases). Per germline, CDR1 ENHRY and CDR2 SYGVKD. V lost 5 bases, J lost 0 bases, and 10 bases lay in between. This CDR3 contains 14 residues. The CDR3 DNA reads TGTGCCATCAGTCGGGACTCCTCTAACTATGGCTACACCTTC. It yields the protein CAISRDSSNYGYTF.

This clone was recorded a few times. The V gene is TRBV6-5, the J gene TRBJ1-2; D remains ambiguous. The CDR3 contains 13 residues. Trimming removed 6 bases at V and 3 bases at J, with 11 bases between. Germline CDR1 is MNHEY and CDR2 is SVGAGI. CDR3 coding DNA: TGTGCCAGCAGCCACGACATTTACTATGGCTACACCTTC. Its protein product is CASSHDIYYGYTF.

The V call is TRBV4-2, the J call TRBJ2-7; 10 bases are shared with TRBD1. This CDR3 is 17 amino acids long. Losses at the gene ends were 1 base for V and 4 bases for J; bases not matched to a gene: 10. In germline, CDR1 is LGHNA, CDR2 YNFKEQ. Written as DNA, the CDR3 is TGTGCCAGCAGCCAAGGAGCAGGTACGGGACAGGGGTACGAGCAGTACTTC. Amino acid sequence: CASSQGAGTGQGYEQYF.

About this clone: One end of the junction is discordant with germline, which a read error may explain. The V call is TRBV14, the J call TRBJ1-4; D is perhaps TRBD1 (5 bases). Germline loops: CDR1 SGHDN, CDR2 FVKESK. This CDR3 has 14 amino acids. DNA of the CDR3: TGTGCCAGCAGTCAAGGGAGGGCAGGGGAAAAACTGTTTTTT. Residues: CASSQGRAGEKLFF.

This clone turned up a few times. The V call is TRBV18, the J call TRBJ2-2, with 9 bases identical to TRBD1. Germline assignment: CDR1 KGHSH and CDR2 LQKENI. The CDR3 has 14 residues. V gave up 5 bases and J gave up 6 bases; unmatched junction bases: 4. Written as DNA, the CDR3 is TGTGCCAGCTCAAGGGGACAGGGATCCGGGGAGCTGTTTTTT. Translation: CASSRGQGSGELFF.